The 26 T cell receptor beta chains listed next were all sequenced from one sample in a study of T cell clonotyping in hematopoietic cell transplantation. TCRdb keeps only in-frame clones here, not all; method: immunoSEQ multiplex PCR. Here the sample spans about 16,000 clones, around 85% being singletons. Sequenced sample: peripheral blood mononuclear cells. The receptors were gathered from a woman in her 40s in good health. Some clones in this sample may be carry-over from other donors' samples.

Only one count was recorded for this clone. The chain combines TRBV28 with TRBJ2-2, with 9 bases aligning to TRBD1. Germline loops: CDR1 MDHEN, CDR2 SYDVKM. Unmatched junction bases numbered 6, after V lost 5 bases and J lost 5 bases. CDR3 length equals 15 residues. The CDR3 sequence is CASSAGTGKTGELFF. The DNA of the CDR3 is TGTGCCAGCAGTGCCGGGACAGGGAAAACCGGGGAGCTGTTTTTT.

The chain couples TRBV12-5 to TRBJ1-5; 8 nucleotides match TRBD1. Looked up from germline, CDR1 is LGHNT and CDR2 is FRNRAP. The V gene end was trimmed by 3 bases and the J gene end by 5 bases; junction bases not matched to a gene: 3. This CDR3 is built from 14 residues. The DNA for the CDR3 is TGTGCTAGTGGTTTAACGGGACAGGATCAGCCCCAGCATTTT. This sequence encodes CASGLTGQDQPQHF.

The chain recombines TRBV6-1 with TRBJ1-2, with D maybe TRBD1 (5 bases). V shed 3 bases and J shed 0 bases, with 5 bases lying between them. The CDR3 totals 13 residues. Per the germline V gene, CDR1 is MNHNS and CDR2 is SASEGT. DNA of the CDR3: TGTGCCAGCAGTGAGGGACCTAACTATGGCTACACCTTC. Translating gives CASSEGPNYGYTF.

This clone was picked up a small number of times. CDR3 in DNA: TGTGCCAGCAGCCAAAGGGACATAAATGGCTACACCTTC. The encoded protein is CASSQRDINGYTF. The chain couples TRBV14 to TRBJ1-2; D may be TRBD1 (6 bases). V lost 2 bases and J 6 bases, leaving 10 bases between the germline ends. Germline CDR1 is SGHDN and CDR2 is FVKESK. This CDR3 is built from 13 residues.

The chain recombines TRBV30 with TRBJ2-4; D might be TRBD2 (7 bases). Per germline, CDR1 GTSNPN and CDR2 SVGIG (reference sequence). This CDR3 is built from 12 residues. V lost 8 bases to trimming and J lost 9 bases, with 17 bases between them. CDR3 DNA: TGTGCCGCGGAGGGGGGGGACGGCATTCAGTACTTC. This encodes CAAEGGDGIQYF.

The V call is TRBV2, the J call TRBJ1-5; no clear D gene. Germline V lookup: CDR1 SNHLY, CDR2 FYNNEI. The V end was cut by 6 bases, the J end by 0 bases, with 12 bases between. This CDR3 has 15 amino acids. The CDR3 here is CASRPGKYSNQPQHF. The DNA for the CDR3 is TGTGCCAGCAGACCCGGGAAGTATAGCAATCAGCCCCAGCATTTT. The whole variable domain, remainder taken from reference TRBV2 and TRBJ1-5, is EPEVTQTPSHQVTQMGQEVILRCVPISNHLYFYWYRQILGQKVEFLVSFYNNEISEKSEIFDDQFSVERPDGSNFTLKIRSTKLEDSAMYFCASRPGKYSNQPQHFGDGTRLSIL.

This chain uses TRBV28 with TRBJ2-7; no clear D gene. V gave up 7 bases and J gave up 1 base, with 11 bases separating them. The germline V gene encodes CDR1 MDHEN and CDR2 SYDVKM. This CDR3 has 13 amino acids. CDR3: CASKMGRSYEQYF. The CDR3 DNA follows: TGTGCCAGCAAAATGGGCAGATCCTACGAGCAGTACTTC.

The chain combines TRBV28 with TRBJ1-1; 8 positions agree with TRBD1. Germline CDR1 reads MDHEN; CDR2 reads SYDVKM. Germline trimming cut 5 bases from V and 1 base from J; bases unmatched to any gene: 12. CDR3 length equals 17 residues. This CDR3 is CASSNLKTGTGNTEAFF. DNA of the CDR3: TGTGCCAGCAGTAACCTCAAAACCGGGACAGGGAACACTGAAGCTTTCTTT. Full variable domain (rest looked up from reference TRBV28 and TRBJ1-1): DVKVTQSSRYLVKRTGEKVFLECVQDMDHENMFWYRQDPGLGLRLIYFSYDVKMKEKGDIPEGYSVSREKKERFSLILESASTNQTSMYLCASSNLKTGTGNTEAFFGQGTRLTVV.

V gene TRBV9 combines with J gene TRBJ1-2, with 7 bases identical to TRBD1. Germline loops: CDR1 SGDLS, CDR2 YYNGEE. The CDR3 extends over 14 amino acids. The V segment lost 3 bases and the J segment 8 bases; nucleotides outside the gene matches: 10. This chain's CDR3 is CASSAQTGFRGYTF. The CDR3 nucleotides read TGTGCCAGCAGCGCCCAGACAGGGTTCAGAGGCTACACCTTC.

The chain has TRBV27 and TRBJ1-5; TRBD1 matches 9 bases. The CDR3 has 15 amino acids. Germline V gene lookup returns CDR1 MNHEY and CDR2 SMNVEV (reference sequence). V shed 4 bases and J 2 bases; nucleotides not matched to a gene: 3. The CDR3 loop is CASSWTGEGNQPQHF. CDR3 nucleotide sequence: TGTGCCAGCAGTTGGACAGGGGAGGGCAATCAGCCCCAGCATTTT.

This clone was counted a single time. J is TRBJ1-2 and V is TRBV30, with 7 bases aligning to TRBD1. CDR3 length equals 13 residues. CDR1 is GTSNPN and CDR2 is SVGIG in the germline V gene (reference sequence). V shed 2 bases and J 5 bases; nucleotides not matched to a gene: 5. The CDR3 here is CAWSLRGVYGYTF. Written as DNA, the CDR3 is TGTGCCTGGAGTCTCAGGGGGGTTTATGGCTACACCTTC.

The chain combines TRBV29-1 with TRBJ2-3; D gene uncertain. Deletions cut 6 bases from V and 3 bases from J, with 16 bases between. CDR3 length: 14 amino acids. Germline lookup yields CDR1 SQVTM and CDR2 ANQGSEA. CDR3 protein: CSVRTTTITDTQYF. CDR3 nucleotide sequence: TGCAGCGTCCGGACGACAACAATAACAGATACGCAGTATTTT.

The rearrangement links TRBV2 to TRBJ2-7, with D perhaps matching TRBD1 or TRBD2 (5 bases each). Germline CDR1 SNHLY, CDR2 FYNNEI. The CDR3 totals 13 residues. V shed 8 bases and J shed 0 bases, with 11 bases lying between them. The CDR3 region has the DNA TGTGCCAGCGGGACGTTTAGCTCCTACGAGCAGTACTTC. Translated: CASGTFSSYEQYF.

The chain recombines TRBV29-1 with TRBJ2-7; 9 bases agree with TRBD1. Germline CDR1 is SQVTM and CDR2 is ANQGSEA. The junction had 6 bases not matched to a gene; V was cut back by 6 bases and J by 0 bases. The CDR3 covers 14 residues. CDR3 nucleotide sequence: TGCAGCGTCACTGGACAGGGGAGCTCCTACGAGCAGTACTTC. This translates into CSVTGQGSSYEQYF.

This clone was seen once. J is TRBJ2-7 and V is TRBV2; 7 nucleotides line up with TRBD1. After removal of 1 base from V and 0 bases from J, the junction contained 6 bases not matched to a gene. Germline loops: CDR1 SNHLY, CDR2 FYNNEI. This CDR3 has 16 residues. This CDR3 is CASSEGQGEGSYEQYF. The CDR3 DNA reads TGTGCCAGCAGTGAAGGACAGGGTGAGGGCTCCTACGAGCAGTACTTC.

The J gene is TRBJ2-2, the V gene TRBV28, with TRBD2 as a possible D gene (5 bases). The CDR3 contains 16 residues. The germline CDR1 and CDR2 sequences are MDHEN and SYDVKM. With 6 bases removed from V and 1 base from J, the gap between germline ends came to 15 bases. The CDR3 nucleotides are TGTGCCAGCAGCATCCCCTTCGGAGGGAACACCGGGGAGCTGTTTTTT. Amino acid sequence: CASSIPFGGNTGELFF.

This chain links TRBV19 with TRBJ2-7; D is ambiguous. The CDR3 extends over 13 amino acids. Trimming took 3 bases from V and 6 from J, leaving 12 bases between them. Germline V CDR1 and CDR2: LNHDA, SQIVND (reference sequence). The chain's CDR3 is CASSIQHLTEQYF. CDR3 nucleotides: TGTGCCAGTAGTATCCAACATTTGACCGAGCAGTACTTC. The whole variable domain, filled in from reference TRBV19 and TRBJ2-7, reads DGGITQSPKYLFRKEGQNVTLSCEQNLNHDAMYWYRQDPGQGLRLIYYSQIVNDFQKGDIAEGYSVSREKKESFPLTVTSAQKNPTAFYLCASSIQHLTEQYFGPGTRLTVT.

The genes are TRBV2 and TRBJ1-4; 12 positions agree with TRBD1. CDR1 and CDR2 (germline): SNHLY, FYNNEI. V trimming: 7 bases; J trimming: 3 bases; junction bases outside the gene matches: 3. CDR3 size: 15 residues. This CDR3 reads CASNRDRGPNEKLFF. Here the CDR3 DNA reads TGTGCCAGCAACCGGGACAGGGGGCCTAATGAAAAACTGTTTTTT. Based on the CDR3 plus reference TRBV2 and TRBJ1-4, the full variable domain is EPEVTQTPSHQVTQMGQEVILRCVPISNHLYFYWYRQILGQKVEFLVSFYNNEISEKSEIFDDQFSVERPDGSNFTLKIRSTKLEDSAMYFCASNRDRGPNEKLFFGSGTQLSVL.

In DNA form, the CDR3 reads TGTGCCAGCAGCTTAGTACAACAGGGGTACACTGAAGCTTTCTTT. This encodes CASSLVQQGYTEAFF. The genes are TRBV7-6 and TRBJ1-1, with 7 bases that match TRBD1. The length of the CDR3 is 15 residues. CDR1 and CDR2 from the germline V gene are SGHVS and FNYEAQ. J lost 3 bases, V lost 1 base, and 5 bases had no gene match.

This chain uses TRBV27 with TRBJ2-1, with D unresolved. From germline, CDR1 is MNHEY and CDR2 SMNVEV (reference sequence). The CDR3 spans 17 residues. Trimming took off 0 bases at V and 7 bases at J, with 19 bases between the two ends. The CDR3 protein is CASSLSYGNSPRNEQFF. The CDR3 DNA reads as TGTGCCAGCAGTTTATCTTACGGAAACTCCCCCCGGAATGAGCAGTTCTTC.

CDR3 protein: CASSIVGGEQYF. The CDR3 DNA follows: TGTGCCAGTAGTATCGTGGGGGGCGAGCAGTACTTC. The chain is built from TRBV19 and TRBJ2-7; D may be TRBD2 (6 bases). The V end lost 3 bases, the J end lost 6 bases, and 9 bases lay between the germline ends. The CDR3 is 12 residues long. Per germline, CDR1 LNHDA and CDR2 SQIVND (reference sequence).

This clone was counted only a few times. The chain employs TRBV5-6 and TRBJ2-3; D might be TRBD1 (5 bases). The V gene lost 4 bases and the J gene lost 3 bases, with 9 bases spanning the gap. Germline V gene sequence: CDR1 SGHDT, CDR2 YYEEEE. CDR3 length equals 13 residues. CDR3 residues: CASSLDRTDTQYF. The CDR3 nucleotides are TGTGCCAGCAGCCTCGACAGAACAGATACGCAGTATTTT.

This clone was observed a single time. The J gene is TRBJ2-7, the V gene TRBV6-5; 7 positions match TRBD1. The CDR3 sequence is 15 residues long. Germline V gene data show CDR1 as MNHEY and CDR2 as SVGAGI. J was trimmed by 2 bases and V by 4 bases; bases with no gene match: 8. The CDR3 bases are TGTGCCAGCAGTTCATCGGACAGGTTGGCCTACGAGCAGTACTTC. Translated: CASSSSDRLAYEQYF.

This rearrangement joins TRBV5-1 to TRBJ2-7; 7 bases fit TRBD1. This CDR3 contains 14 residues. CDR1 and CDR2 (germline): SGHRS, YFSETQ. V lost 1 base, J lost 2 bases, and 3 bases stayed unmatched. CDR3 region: CASSLTGTAYEQYF. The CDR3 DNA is TGCGCCAGCAGCTTGACTGGGACAGCCTACGAGCAGTACTTC. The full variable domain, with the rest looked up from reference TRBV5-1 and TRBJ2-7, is KAGVTQTPRYLIKTRGQQVTLSCSPISGHRSVSWYQQTPGQGLQFLFEYFSETQRNKGNFPGRFSGRQFSNSRSEMNVSTLELGDSALYLCASSLTGTAYEQYFGPGTRLTVT.

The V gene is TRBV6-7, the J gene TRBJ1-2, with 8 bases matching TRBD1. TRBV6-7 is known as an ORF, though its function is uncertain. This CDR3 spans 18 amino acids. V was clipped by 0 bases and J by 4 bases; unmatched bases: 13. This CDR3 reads CASSYSRDRYHLTYGYTF. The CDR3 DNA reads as TGTGCCAGCAGTTACTCCCGGGACAGGTATCATCTGACCTATGGCTACACCTTC.

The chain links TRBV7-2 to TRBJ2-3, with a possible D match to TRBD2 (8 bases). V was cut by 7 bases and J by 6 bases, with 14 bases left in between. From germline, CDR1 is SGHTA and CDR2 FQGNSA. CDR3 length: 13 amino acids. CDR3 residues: CASNVAGQDTQYF. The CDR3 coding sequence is TGTGCCAGCAACGTAGCGGGACAGGATACGCAGTATTTT.